The next 8 T cell receptor beta chains were all read from a single sample in a study of cytomegalovirus exposure and HLA in healthy donors. PCR was performed using 60 Vbeta and 13 Jbeta primers. This table comes from immunoSEQ multiplex PCR, and its TCRdb copy is limited to in-frame clones, with some not included. The sample shows fewer than 200,000 clones, approximately 80% of them seen only once. Sequencing was done on a sample of PBMCs. All receptors come from a woman aged 50 to 65 in good health and CMV-seropositive.

This clone was counted only a few times. The V gene is TRBV5-4, the J gene TRBJ2-7; D possibly corresponds to TRBD1 (5 bases). This CDR3 region has 14 residues. The V and J ends lost 0 bases and 2 bases respectively, with 9 bases between them. In germline, CDR1 is SGHNT, CDR2 YYREEE (reference sequence). CDR3 region: CASSLEGVAYEQYF. In nucleotides, the CDR3 is TGTGCCAGCAGCTTGGAAGGGGTAGCCTACGAGCAGTACTTC. The full variable domain, completed using reference TRBV5-4 and TRBJ2-7, is ETGVTQSPTHLIKTRGQQVTLRCSSQSGHNTVSWYQQALGQGPQFIFQYYREEENGRGNFPPRFSGLQFPNYSSELNVNALELDDSALYLCASSLEGVAYEQYFGPGTRLTVT.

V gene TRBV29-1 combines with J gene TRBJ1-1, with D possibly TRBD1 on 5 matching bases. Trimming took 2 bases from V and 1 from J, leaving 11 bases between them. Germline V gives CDR1 SQVTM, CDR2 ANQGSEA. This CDR3 has 14 amino acids. Here the CDR3 reads CSVENSGGNTEAFF. In nucleotides, the CDR3 is TGCAGCGTTGAAAACTCCGGGGGGAACACTGAAGCTTTCTTT.

V and J are TRBV4-2 and TRBJ2-1; weak D call: TRBD2 (5 bases). CDR3 size: 14 residues. Germline V gene data show CDR1 as LGHNA and CDR2 as YNFKEQ. The V and J ends lost 3 bases and 5 bases respectively, with 11 bases between them. CDR3 amino acids: CASSHTSVNNEQFF. CDR3 DNA sequence: TGTGCCAGCAGCCATACTAGTGTCAACAATGAGCAGTTCTTC.

This chain links TRBV23-1 with TRBJ2-7; TRBD1 aligns across 9 bases. TRBV23-1 is an open reading frame, and its role is uncertain. The CDR3 extends over 16 amino acids. Trimming took 0 bases from V and 2 from J; bases not matched to a gene: 5. DNA of the CDR3: TGCGCCAGCAGTCAATCTGCGGGACAGGGACCCTACGAGCAGTACTTC. As protein: CASSQSAGQGPYEQYF.

The chain combines TRBV4-3 with TRBJ2-7, with TRBD2 matching over 11 bases. CDR3 size: 13 residues. Per germline, CDR1 LGHNA and CDR2 YSLEER. The V gene end was trimmed by 5 bases and the J gene end by 6 bases; junction bases not matched to a gene: 3. CDR3 protein: CASSNGLAGEQYF. CDR3 sequence (DNA): TGCGCCAGCAGCAATGGACTAGCGGGCGAGCAGTACTTC.

This clone appeared once. The junction departs from germline at one end; a sequencing error may be responsible. Within the sample, other DNA sequences also encode this same CDR3. This chain uses TRBV6-5 with TRBJ1-2, with D possibly TRBD1 on 5 matching bases. Germline CDR1 is MNHEY and CDR2 is SVGAGI. CDR3 length equals 15 residues. The CDR3, as DNA: TGCGCCAGCAGTTACCGACGGGACTGGGGCGGCGGCTACACCTTC. Protein: CASSYRRDWGGGYTF.

This chain uses TRBV6-6 with TRBJ2-2, with 8 bases identical to TRBD1. Looked up from germline, CDR1 is MNHNY and CDR2 is SVGAGI (reference sequence). The J segment lost 4 bases and the V segment lost 4 bases, leaving 5 bases of the junction unmatched. This CDR3 region has 15 residues. The CDR3 DNA reads as TGTGCCAGCAGTTCCGGGACAGGAGTCACCGGGGAGCTGTTTTTT. Its protein is CASSSGTGVTGELFF.

The chain links TRBV4-3 to TRBJ2-5; the match to TRBD2 covers 7 bases. The J call may be faulty, since TRBJ2-7 better matches the DNA end. CDR3 size: 16 residues. Germline assignment: CDR1 LGHNA and CDR2 YSLEER. The CDR3 bases are TGCGCCAGCACCCTCCTTCTCGCGGGGGTAAACTACGAGCAGTACTTC. Protein product: CASTLLLAGVNYEQYF.